This T cell receptor (beta chain) is drawn from a study of a mutant IDH1 vaccine in newly diagnosed glioma. Study background: In the visit schedule, V12 fell in week 35, while V13 fell in week 47.

Time point reported: week 35, safety follow-up. The investigators gave 300 ug of mutant IDH1 20-mer peptide in each vaccine dose, together with topical imiquimod. Remarks on this clone: Its antigen is unknown.

J lost 0 bases, V lost 4 bases, and 3 bases had no gene match. This CDR3 has 16 residues. Germline V CDR1 and CDR2: LGHNA, YNFKEQ. Produced via immunoSEQ multiplex PCR; TCRdb's table is partial and in-frame only. The table has approximately 60,000 clones, about nine tenths seen once; the top ten hold 1.6%. The clonotype originates from a man in his forties or fifties with glioma. The source material was PBMCs, sampled from a glioma patient whose treatment included an IDH1 peptide vaccine. This chain links TRBV4-2 with TRBJ2-3, with 11 bases lining up with TRBD2. This CDR3 reads CASSLGTSGSTDTQYF. The CDR3, as DNA: TGTGCCAGCAGCCTCGGGACTAGCGGTAGCACAGATACGCAGTATTTT.